The present T cell receptor beta chain was sequenced within a study of blood T cells in healthy people across ages. Germline loops: CDR1 SGHTA, CDR2 FQGNSA. This CDR3 contains 13 residues. Trimming took 2 bases from V and 5 from J, leaving 9 bases between them. The sample providers were healthy Caucasian people from Russia, aged roughly 6 to 90. Alongside a J-beta primer mix, a sample-barcoded 5' primer served in a second PCR lasting about 7 to 12 cycles. TCRdb recomputed calls from the 5' RACE reads with MiXCR, one row per CDR3 protein. The data contain hundreds of thousands of distinct CDR3 sequences, about 56% of them singletons. This clonotype has more than one count but fewer than ten.

The TCR comes from a man aged 35 to 55 in good health. The rearrangement links TRBV7-2 to TRBJ2-5; no reliable D call. Sequencing was done on a sample of blood. The CDR3 loop is CASSLPPAETQYF. The CDR3 DNA reads as TGTGCCAGCAGCTTACCCCCCGCGGAGACCCAGTACTTC. The whole variable domain, filled in from reference TRBV7-2 and TRBJ2-5, reads GAGVSQSPSNKVTEKGKDVELRCDPISGHTALYWYRQSLGQGLEFLIYFQGNSAPDKSGLPSDRFSAERTGGSVSTLTIQRTQQEDSAVYLCASSLPPAETQYFGPGTRLLVL.